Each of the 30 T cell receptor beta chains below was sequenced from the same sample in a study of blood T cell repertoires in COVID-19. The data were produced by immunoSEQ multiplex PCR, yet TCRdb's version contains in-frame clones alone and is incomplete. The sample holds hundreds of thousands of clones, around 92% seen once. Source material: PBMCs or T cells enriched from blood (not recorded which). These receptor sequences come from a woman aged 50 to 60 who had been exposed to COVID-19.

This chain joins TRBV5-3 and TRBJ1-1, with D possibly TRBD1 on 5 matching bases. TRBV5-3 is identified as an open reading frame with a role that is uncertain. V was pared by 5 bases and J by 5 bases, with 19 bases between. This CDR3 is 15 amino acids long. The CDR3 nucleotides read TGTGCCAGAAGTAGCTATGTTAGGGAGGGGACTGAAGCTTTCTTT. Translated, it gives CARSSYVREGTEAFF.

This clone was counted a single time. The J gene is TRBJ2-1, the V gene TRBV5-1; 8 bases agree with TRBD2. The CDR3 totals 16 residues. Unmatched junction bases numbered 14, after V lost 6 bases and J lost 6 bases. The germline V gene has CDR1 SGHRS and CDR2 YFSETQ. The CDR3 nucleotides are TGCGCCAGCAACTCTTGGGGCGGGGGGACCCCCAATGAGCAGTTCTTC. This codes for CASNSWGGGTPNEQFF.

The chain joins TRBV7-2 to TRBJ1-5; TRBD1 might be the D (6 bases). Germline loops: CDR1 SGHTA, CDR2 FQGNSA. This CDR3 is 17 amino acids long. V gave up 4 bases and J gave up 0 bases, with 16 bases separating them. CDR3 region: CASSWTDSSYSNQPQHF. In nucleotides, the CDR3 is TGTGCCAGCAGCTGGACGGACAGTTCATATAGCAATCAGCCCCAGCATTTT.

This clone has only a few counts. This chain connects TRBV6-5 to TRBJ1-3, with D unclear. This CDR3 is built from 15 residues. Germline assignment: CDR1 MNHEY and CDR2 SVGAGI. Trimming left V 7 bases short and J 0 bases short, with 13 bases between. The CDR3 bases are TGTGCCAGCACCAGAGCGGCGGTCTCTGGAAACACCATATATTTT. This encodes CASTRAAVSGNTIYF.

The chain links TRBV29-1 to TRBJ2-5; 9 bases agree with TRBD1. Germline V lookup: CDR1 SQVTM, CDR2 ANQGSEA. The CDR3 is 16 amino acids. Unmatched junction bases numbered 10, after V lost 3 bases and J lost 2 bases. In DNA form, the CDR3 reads TGCAGCGTTGAGATAAGACAGGGGGGAATACAAGAGACCCAGTACTTC. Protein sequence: CSVEIRQGGIQETQYF.

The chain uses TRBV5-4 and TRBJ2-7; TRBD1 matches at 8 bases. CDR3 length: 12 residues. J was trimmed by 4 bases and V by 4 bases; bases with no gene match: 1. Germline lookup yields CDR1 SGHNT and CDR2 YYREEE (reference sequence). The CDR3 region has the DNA TGTGCCAGCAGCAGACAGGGGTACGAGCAGTACTTC. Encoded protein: CASSRQGYEQYF.

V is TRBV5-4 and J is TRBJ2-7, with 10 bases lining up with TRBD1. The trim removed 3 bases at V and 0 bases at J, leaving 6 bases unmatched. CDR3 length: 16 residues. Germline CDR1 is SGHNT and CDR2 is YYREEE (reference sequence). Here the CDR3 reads CASSSSRDRGSYEQYF. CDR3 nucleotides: TGTGCCAGCAGCTCGTCCCGGGACAGGGGCTCCTACGAGCAGTACTTC.

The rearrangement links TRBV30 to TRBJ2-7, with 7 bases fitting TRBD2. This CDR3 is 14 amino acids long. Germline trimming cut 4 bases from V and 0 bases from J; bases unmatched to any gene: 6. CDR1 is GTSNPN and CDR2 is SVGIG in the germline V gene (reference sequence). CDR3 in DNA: TGTGCCTGGACGCAGCGGGGAGGCTCCTACGAGCAGTACTTC. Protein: CAWTQRGGSYEQYF.

The CDR3 nucleotides are TGTGCCAGCAGCCAAGATAATCCAGTACCTGGAAACACCATATATTTT. Translated, it gives CASSQDNPVPGNTIYF. J is TRBJ1-3 and V is TRBV3-1 (or the pseudogene TRBV3-2), with D hard to call. Germline assignment: CDR1 LGHDT and CDR2 YNNKEL (reference sequence). The CDR3 contains 16 residues. With 0 bases removed from V and 2 bases from J, the gap between germline ends came to 11 bases.

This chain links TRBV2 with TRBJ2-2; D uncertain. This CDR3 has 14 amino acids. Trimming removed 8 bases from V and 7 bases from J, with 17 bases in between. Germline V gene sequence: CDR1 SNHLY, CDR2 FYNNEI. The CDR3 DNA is TGTGCCAGCGCATCAAGCGCAGTTATCGGGGAGCTGTTTTTT. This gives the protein CASASSAVIGELFF.

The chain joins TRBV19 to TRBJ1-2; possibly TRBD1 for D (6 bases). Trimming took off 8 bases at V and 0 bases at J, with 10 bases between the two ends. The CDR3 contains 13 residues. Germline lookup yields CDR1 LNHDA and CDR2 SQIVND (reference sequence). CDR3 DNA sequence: TGTGCCAGTCGGGACAAGACTAACTATGGCTACACCTTC. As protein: CASRDKTNYGYTF. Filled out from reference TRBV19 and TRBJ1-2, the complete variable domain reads DGGITQSPKYLFRKEGQNVTLSCEQNLNHDAMYWYRQDPGQGLRLIYYSQIVNDFQKGDIAEGYSVSREKKESFPLTVTSAQKNPTAFYLCASRDKTNYGYTFGSGTRLTVV.

CDR3 coding DNA: TGTGCCAGCATCGTGACAGGGGGAAACTATGGCTACACCTTC. Amino acids: CASIVTGGNYGYTF. V gene TRBV6-5 combines with J gene TRBJ1-2, with 9 bases matching TRBD1. The junction had 5 bases not matched to a gene; V was cut back by 7 bases and J by 2 bases. Germline V lookup: CDR1 MNHEY, CDR2 SVGAGI. This CDR3 is built from 14 residues.

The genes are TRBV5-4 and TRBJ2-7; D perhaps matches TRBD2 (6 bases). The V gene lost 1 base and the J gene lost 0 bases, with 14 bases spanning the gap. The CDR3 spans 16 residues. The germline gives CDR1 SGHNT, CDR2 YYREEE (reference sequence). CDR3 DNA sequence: TGTGCCAGCAGCTTGTCGGGTGGGGGGTCCTCCTACGAGCAGTACTTC. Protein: CASSLSGGGSSYEQYF.

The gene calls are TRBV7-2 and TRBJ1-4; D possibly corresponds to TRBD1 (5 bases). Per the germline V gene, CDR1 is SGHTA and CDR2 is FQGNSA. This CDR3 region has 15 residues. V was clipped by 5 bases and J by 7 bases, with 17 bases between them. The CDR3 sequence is CASSPGLRGSEKLFF. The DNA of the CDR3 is TGTGCCAGCAGCCCAGGGTTACGTGGTAGTGAAAAACTGTTTTTT.

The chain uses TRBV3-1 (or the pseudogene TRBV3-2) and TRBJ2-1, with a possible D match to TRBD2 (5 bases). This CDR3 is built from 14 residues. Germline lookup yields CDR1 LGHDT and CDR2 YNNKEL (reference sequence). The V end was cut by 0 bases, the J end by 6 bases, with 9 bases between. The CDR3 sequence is CASSQDYLANEQFF. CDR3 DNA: TGTGCCAGCAGCCAAGATTACCTAGCCAATGAGCAGTTCTTC.

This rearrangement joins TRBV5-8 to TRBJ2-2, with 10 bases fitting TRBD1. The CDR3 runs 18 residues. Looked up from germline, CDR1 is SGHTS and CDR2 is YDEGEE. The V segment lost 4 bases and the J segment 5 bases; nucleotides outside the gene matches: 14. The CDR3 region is CASSRWTGGILGTGELFF. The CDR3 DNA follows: TGTGCCAGCAGCCGCTGGACAGGGGGGATTTTGGGGACCGGGGAGCTGTTTTTT.

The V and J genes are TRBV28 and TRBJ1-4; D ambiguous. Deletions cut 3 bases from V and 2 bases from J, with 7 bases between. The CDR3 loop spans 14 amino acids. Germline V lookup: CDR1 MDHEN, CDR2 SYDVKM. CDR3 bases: TGTGCCAGCAGTTTCCGCCAGACTAATGAAAAACTGTTTTTT. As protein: CASSFRQTNEKLFF.

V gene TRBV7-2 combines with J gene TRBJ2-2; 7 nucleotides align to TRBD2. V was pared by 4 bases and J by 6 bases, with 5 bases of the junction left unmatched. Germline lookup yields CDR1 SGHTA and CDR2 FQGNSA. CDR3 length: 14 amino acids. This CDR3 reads CASSSGREAGELFF. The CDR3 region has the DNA TGTGCCAGCAGCTCGGGGAGGGAGGCCGGGGAGCTGTTTTTT.

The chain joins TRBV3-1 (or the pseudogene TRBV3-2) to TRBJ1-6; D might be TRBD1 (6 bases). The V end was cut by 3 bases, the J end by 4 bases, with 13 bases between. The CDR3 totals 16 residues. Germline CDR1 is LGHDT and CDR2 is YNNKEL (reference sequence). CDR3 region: CASSQAGALYNSPLHF. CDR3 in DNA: TGTGCCAGCAGCCAGGCAGGGGCCCTATATAATTCACCCCTCCACTTT.

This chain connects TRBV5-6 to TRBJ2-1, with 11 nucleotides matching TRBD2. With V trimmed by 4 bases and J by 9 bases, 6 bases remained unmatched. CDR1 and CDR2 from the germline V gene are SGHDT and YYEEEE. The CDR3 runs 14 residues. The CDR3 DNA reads TGTGCCAGCAGCACCGGGACTAGCGGTATTGAGCAGTTCTTC. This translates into CASSTGTSGIEQFF.

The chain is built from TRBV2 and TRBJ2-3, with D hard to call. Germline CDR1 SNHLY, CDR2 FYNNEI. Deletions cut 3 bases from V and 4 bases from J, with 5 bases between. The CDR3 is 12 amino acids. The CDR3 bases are TGTGCCAGCAGTGATCAGGCAGATACGCAGTATTTT. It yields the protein CASSDQADTQYF.

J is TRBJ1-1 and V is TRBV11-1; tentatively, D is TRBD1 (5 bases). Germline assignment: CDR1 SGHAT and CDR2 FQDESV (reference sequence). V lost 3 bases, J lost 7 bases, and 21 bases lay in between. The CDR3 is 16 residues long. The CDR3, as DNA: TGTGCCAGCAGCTTTCTCGGTGACCGGCGGGGGGATGAAGCTTTCTTT. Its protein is CASSFLGDRRGDEAFF. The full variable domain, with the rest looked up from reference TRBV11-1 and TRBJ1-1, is EAEVAQSPRYKITEKSQAVAFWCDPISGHATLYWYRQILGQGPELLVQFQDESVVDDSQLPKDRFSAERLKGVDSTLKIQPAELGDSAMYLCASSFLGDRRGDEAFFGQGTRLTVV.

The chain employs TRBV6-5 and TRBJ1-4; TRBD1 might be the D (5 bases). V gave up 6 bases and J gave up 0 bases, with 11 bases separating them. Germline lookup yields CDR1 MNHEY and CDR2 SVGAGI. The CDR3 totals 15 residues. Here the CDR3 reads CASRWQGTTNEKLFF. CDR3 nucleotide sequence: TGTGCCAGCAGATGGCAGGGAACAACTAATGAAAAACTGTTTTTT.

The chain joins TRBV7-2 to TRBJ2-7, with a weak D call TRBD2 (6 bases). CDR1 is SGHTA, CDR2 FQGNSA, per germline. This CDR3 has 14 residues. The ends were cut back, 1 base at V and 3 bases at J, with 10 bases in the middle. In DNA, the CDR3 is TGTGCCAGCAGCTTAGATCCGGGGGTCTACGAGCAGTACTTC. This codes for CASSLDPGVYEQYF.

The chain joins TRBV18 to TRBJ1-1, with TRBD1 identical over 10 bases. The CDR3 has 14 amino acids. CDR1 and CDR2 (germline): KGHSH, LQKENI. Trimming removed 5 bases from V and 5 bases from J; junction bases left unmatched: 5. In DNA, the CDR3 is TGTGCCAGCTCAAGGGACAGGGGAGAGACTGAAGCTTTCTTT. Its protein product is CASSRDRGETEAFF.

CDR3: CSGLTGIEAFF. DNA for the CDR3: TGCAGCGGATTGACAGGTATTGAAGCTTTCTTT. The chain joins TRBV29-1 to TRBJ1-1; D possibly corresponds to TRBD1 (6 bases). Looked up from germline, CDR1 is SQVTM and CDR2 is ANQGSEA. The CDR3 covers 11 residues. Trimming left V 7 bases short and J 7 bases short, with 13 bases between.

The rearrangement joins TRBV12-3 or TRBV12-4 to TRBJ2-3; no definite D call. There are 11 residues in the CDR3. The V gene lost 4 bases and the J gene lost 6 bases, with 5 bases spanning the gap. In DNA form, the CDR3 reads TGTGCCAGCAGTTCACTTGATACGCAGTATTTT. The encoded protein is CASSSLDTQYF.

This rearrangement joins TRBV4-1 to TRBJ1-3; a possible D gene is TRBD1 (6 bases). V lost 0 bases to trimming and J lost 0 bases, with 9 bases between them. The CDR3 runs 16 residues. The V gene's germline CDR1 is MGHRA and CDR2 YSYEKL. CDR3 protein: CASSQEDSLSGNTIYF. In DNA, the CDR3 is TGCGCCAGCAGCCAAGAGGACAGCCTCTCTGGAAACACCATATATTTT.

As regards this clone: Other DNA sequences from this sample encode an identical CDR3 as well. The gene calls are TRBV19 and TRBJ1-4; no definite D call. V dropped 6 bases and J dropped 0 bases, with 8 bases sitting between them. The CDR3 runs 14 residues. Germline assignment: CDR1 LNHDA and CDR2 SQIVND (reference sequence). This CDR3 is CASSPTTTNEKLFF. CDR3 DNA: TGTGCCAGTAGCCCGACAACAACTAATGAAAAACTGTTTTTT.

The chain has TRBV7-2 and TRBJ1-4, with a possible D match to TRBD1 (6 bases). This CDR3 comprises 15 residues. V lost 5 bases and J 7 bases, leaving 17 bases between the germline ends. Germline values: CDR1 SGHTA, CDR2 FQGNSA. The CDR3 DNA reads TGTGCCAGCAGCCCAAATCTGGGGGCGGGTGAAAAACTGTTTTTT. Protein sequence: CASSPNLGAGEKLFF.